This TCR beta chain is drawn from a study of cytomegalovirus exposure and HLA in healthy donors. In the study overall: One earlier analysis, a look at around 170 million T cells, found some 120 million unique TCR beta sequences. The study placed less than 90% of its roughly 410 genotyped donors in the Caucasian-associated ancestry cluster.

Study-level findings and limits: Previously analyzed data showed that most TCR beta V segments were productive at a frequency of about 87% or about 30%. TCR beta sequences reportedly predicted most subjects' HLA-A and HLA-B alleles accurately.

Germline CDR1 and CDR2: SGHTA and FQGNSA. The CDR3 covers 15 residues. V lost 1 base to trimming and J lost 5 bases; unmatched junction nucleotides: 7. The PCR was carried out with 60 Vbeta primers and 13 Jbeta primers. TCRdb keeps only in-frame clones here, not all; method: immunoSEQ multiplex PCR. This repertoire shows under 120,000 clones, approximately 66% found once; its top ten account for roughly 11%. Comments on this clone: Antigen unknown.

The chain links TRBV7-2 to TRBJ2-5; 7 bases align to TRBD2. The sequence was collected from a man aged 35-49 years in good health and CMV-seropositive. The specimen sequenced was PBMCs. The CDR3 DNA reads TGTGCCAGCAGCTTAGGCGGCTGGGAGGGGGAGACCCAGTACTTC. Amino acid sequence: CASSLGGWEGETQYF. Variable domain in full (rest from reference TRBV7-2 and TRBJ2-5): GAGVSQSPSNKVTEKGKDVELRCDPISGHTALYWYRQSLGQGLEFLIYFQGNSAPDKSGLPSDRFSAERTGGSVSTLTIQRTQQEDSAVYLCASSLGGWEGETQYFGPGTRLLVL.